The 10 T cell receptor beta chains below were found in one sample sequenced in a study of cytomegalovirus exposure and HLA in healthy donors. A multiplex PCR was run with 60 Vbeta primers and 13 Jbeta primers. Assay used: immunoSEQ multiplex PCR; TCRdb lists only in-frame clones, some missing. The listing records 60,000 to 80,000 clones. The sequencing sample was made of PBMCs. The receptors here all came from a man aged 40-49 years in good health and CMV-seronegative.

This chain uses TRBV10-3 with TRBJ2-3, with 15 bases that match TRBD2. V shed 10 bases and J 0 bases; nucleotides not matched to a gene: 8. The V gene's germline CDR1 is ENHRY and CDR2 SYGVKD. The CDR3 extends over 17 amino acids. The CDR3 region is CATRTSGRVPSTDTQYF. CDR3 bases: TGTGCCACGCGGACTAGCGGGAGGGTCCCTAGCACAGATACGCAGTATTTT.

The chain combines TRBV29-1 with TRBJ2-3; 8 bases fit TRBD2. The CDR3 sequence is 13 residues long. V gave up 3 bases and J gave up 6 bases; unmatched junction bases: 5. Per the germline V gene, CDR1 is SQVTM and CDR2 is ANQGSEA. CDR3 coding DNA: TGCAGCGTTGAGTCAGCGGGAGCGGATACGCAGTATTTT. Protein: CSVESAGADTQYF.

The chain combines TRBV7-2 with TRBJ1-1; TRBD1 is a possible D gene (6 bases). Germline assignment: CDR1 SGHTA and CDR2 FQGNSA. V was cut by 0 bases and J by 5 bases, with 10 bases left in between. CDR3 size: 14 residues. The CDR3 reads CASSLARRGTEAFF. CDR3 nucleotide sequence: TGTGCCAGCAGCTTAGCGCGTAGGGGGACTGAAGCTTTCTTT.

The chain uses TRBV30 and TRBJ2-2, with 8 bases identical to TRBD2. The trim removed 4 bases at V and 8 bases at J, leaving 6 bases unmatched. The CDR3 loop spans 13 amino acids. The germline V gene has CDR1 GTSNPN and CDR2 SVGIG (reference sequence). CDR3 sequence reads: CAWTGTRRGELFF. The CDR3 DNA follows: TGTGCCTGGACGGGGACTAGAAGGGGGGAGCTGTTTTTT.

The V and J genes are TRBV7-9 and TRBJ1-4, with TRBD1 matching over 7 bases. The length of the CDR3 is 19 residues. Germline values: CDR1 SEHNR, CDR2 FQNEAQ (reference sequence). J gave up 0 bases and V 2 bases, and 12 bases lay outside the gene matches. In DNA, the CDR3 is TGTGCCAGCAGCTTAAGGACAGGTGATCTGATGGCAACTAATGAAAAACTGTTTTTT. Translation gives CASSLRTGDLMATNEKLFF.

The gene calls are TRBV5-1 and TRBJ2-1, with TRBD2 matching over 11 bases. Trimming at V came to 1 base and at J to 9 bases, leaving 3 bases not matched to a gene. This CDR3 is 14 amino acids long. Germline V gene sequence: CDR1 SGHRS, CDR2 YFSETQ. CDR3 region: CASSLTSGSPEQFF. The CDR3 coding sequence is TGCGCCAGCAGCTTGACTAGCGGGAGCCCTGAGCAGTTCTTC.

The V gene is TRBV7-9, the J gene TRBJ2-7; 10 nucleotides agree with TRBD1. Looked up from germline, CDR1 is SEHNR and CDR2 is FQNEAQ (reference sequence). Germline trimming cut 5 bases from V and 2 bases from J; bases unmatched to any gene: 12. CDR3 length: 17 residues. In nucleotides, the CDR3 is TGTGCCAGCAGCCTCAGTATAGGGACAGGGGTCCCCTACGAGCAGTACTTC. It translates to CASSLSIGTGVPYEQYF.

The chain employs TRBV6-1 and TRBJ2-7; a weak D match, TRBD1 (5 bases). Germline CDR1 is MNHNS and CDR2 is SASEGT. This CDR3 region has 15 residues. Deletions cut 6 bases from V and 4 bases from J, with 19 bases between. The CDR3 DNA sequence: TGTGCCAGCAGCCACCAAGGGGCACCGTGGTACGAGCAGTACTTC. This sequence encodes CASSHQGAPWYEQYF.

The rearrangement joins TRBV13 to TRBJ1-3, with D unclear. Deletions cut 8 bases from V and 2 bases from J, with 13 bases between. The germline V gene encodes CDR1 PRHDT and CDR2 FYEKMQ (reference sequence). The CDR3 consists of 14 residues. As DNA, the CDR3 is TGTGCCAGCCGGGCGTGGGGAGCTGGAAACACCATATATTTT. As protein: CASRAWGAGNTIYF.

The V and J genes are TRBV6-5 and TRBJ1-1; D is unresolved. The germline V gene has CDR1 MNHEY and CDR2 SVGAGI. V lost 2 bases and J 5 bases, leaving 6 bases between the germline ends. This CDR3 region has 12 residues. CDR3 region: CASSYAGTEAFF. The CDR3 DNA is TGTGCCAGCAGTTACGCGGGTACTGAAGCTTTCTTT.